The 32 T cell receptor beta chains below all came from one sample that was sequenced in a study of beta chain features in type 1 diabetes. These receptors have no identified antigens. Findings of the study overall: The study found moderately but significantly shorter TCRB CDR3s in all four CD4+ subsets of Type 1 diabetes patients.

Expressed TCRB transcripts were sequenced after all isolated RNA was converted to cDNA. Some clones are missing from TCRdb's copy, which holds only in-frame ones; the method was immunoSEQ multiplex PCR. The data show about 44,000 clones, 66% seen once. The sample consisted of Tregs from blood. All receptors derive from a woman under 30 with type 1 diabetes.

This sequence joins TRBV19 and TRBJ1-5, with 7 bases fitting TRBD1. Germline V gene sequence: CDR1 LNHDA, CDR2 SQIVND (reference sequence). The CDR3 runs 16 residues. V lost 6 bases to trimming and J lost 0 bases; unmatched junction nucleotides: 8. DNA of the CDR3: TGTGCCAGTAGAAACCACAGGGGAAATAGCAATCAGCCCCAGCATTTT. As protein: CASRNHRGNSNQPQHF.

V usage is TRBV6-5 and J usage is TRBJ2-4, with 13 bases lining up with TRBD2. CDR3 length: 12 residues. V lost 7 bases and J lost 12; bases outside the gene matches: 3. The germline V gene has CDR1 MNHEY and CDR2 SVGAGI. The CDR3 DNA sequence: TGTGCCAGCATAGGGACTAGCGGGGCTCAGTACTTC. Translating gives CASIGTSGAQYF.

This clone has only a few counts. The chain employs TRBV5-5 and TRBJ1-2; D gene unclear. V lost 4 bases to trimming and J lost 4 bases, with 17 bases between them. The CDR3 loop spans 15 amino acids. The germline gives CDR1 SGHKS, CDR2 YYEKEE (reference sequence). The CDR3 DNA sequence: TGTGCCAGCAGCAGCGCAATGAGAAGACCCTATGGCTACACCTTC. Its translation is CASSSAMRRPYGYTF.

The chain has TRBV27 and TRBJ2-5, with D possibly matching TRBD1 (6 bases). Between the trimmed V and J ends, which lost 6 bases and 5 bases, there was a span of 13 bases. CDR3 length: 13 amino acids. CDR1 and CDR2 from the germline V gene are MNHEY and SMNVEV (reference sequence). The CDR3 bases are TGTGCCAGCAGGGTAGGGGGAAAGGAGACCCAGTACTTC. It encodes CASRVGGKETQYF.

This clone was seen a few times. The chain links TRBV5-1 to TRBJ2-7, with 8 positions matching TRBD1. Germline assignment: CDR1 SGHRS and CDR2 YFSETQ. Losses at the gene ends were 0 bases for V and 1 base for J; bases not matched to a gene: 0. This CDR3 contains 14 residues. The CDR3 DNA reads TGCGCCAGCAGCTTGGGGGACAGGTCCTACGAGCAGTACTTC. This translates into CASSLGDRSYEQYF.

J is TRBJ2-1 and V is TRBV7-9; D perhaps matches TRBD2 (7 bases). This CDR3 contains 13 residues. V gave up 0 bases and J gave up 9 bases, with 9 bases separating them. The germline CDR1 and CDR2 sequences are SEHNR and FQNEAQ (reference sequence). CDR3 sequence reads: CASSLAGGPEQFF. In DNA form, the CDR3 reads TGTGCCAGCAGCTTAGCGGGGGGGCCTGAGCAGTTCTTC.

The V and J genes are TRBV11-3 and TRBJ2-2; weak D call: TRBD2 (6 bases). There are 15 residues in the CDR3. V lost 5 bases to trimming and J lost 6 bases, with 16 bases between them. CDR1 and CDR2 from the germline V gene are SGHNT and YENEEA. CDR3 sequence: CASSPAGPVSGELFF. The DNA for the CDR3 is TGTGCCAGCAGCCCCGCGGGGCCGGTATCCGGGGAGCTGTTTTTT.

The chain combines TRBV5-1 with TRBJ2-7; TRBD1 agrees at 8 bases. Germline V gene sequence: CDR1 SGHRS, CDR2 YFSETQ. This CDR3 comprises 16 residues. With V trimmed by 4 bases and J by 0 bases, 9 bases remained unmatched. The CDR3: CASSLTGQGLSYEQYF. CDR3 sequence (DNA): TGCGCCAGCAGCCTGACAGGACAGGGTCTCTCCTACGAGCAGTACTTC.

In this sample, this clone turned up a few times. The chain couples TRBV7-9 to TRBJ1-1, with D possibly TRBD1 on 6 matching bases. CDR3 length: 11 residues. Trimming shortened V by 4 bases and J by 6 bases, and 6 bases separated the two germline ends. Germline V gene data show CDR1 as SEHNR and CDR2 as FQNEAQ (reference sequence). The CDR3 sequence: CASSSGAEAFF. The CDR3 DNA reads as TGTGCCAGCAGCTCAGGGGCTGAAGCTTTCTTT.

This clone was counted a few times. The chain recombines TRBV5-1 with TRBJ2-5, with 11 bases lining up with TRBD2. V lost 4 bases and J lost 5; bases outside the gene matches: 7. Germline V gives CDR1 SGHRS, CDR2 YFSETQ. The CDR3 totals 15 residues. In DNA form, the CDR3 reads TGCGCCAGCAGCGCGAGACTAGCGGGGCGGGAGACCCAGTACTTC. Its protein is CASSARLAGRETQYF. Complete variable domain (other parts from reference TRBV5-1 and TRBJ2-5): KAGVTQTPRYLIKTRGQQVTLSCSPISGHRSVSWYQQTPGQGLQFLFEYFSETQRNKGNFPGRFSGRQFSNSRSEMNVSTLELGDSALYLCASSARLAGRETQYFGPGTRLLVL.

The V call is TRBV10-3, the J call TRBJ2-7; the D gene is possibly TRBD2 (6 bases). Germline lookup yields CDR1 ENHRY and CDR2 SYGVKD. Between the trimmed V and J ends, which lost 0 bases and 1 base, there was a span of 10 bases. The CDR3 covers 15 residues. Written as DNA, the CDR3 is TGTGCCATCAGTGAGTCACGGGAGAGGTCCTACGAGCAGTACTTC. Translation gives CAISESRERSYEQYF.

The V call is TRBV4-3, the J call TRBJ1-4, with D hard to call. V was cut by 1 base and J by 7 bases, with 16 bases left in between. The CDR3 is 16 amino acids. Germline loops: CDR1 LGHNA, CDR2 YSLEER. DNA for the CDR3: TGCGCCAGCAGCCAAGGCGTAACGTCTCCGCCTGAAAAACTGTTTTTT. It codes for CASSQGVTSPPEKLFF.

This clone has only one observation. The V gene is TRBV7-2, the J gene TRBJ1-1; 9 positions match TRBD1. Germline CDR1 reads SGHTA; CDR2 reads FQGNSA. CDR3 length: 14 amino acids. Unmatched junction bases numbered 3, after V lost 3 bases and J lost 4 bases. The CDR3 protein is CASSFGTGTTEAFF. Here the CDR3 DNA reads TGTGCCAGCAGCTTCGGGACAGGGACCACTGAAGCTTTCTTT.

The V gene is TRBV5-4, the J gene TRBJ2-7; TRBD1 agrees at 8 bases. Germline CDR1 is SGHNT and CDR2 is YYREEE (reference sequence). V trimming: 3 bases; J trimming: 4 bases; junction bases outside the gene matches: 6. The CDR3 runs to 14 residues. The CDR3 nucleotides read TGTGCCAGCAGCTCACGCACAGGGGGATACGAGCAGTACTTC. Residues: CASSSRTGGYEQYF.

The chain links TRBV7-9 to TRBJ2-5; no firm D call. Germline V gene data show CDR1 as SEHNR and CDR2 as FQNEAQ (reference sequence). The length of the CDR3 is 16 residues. Trimming took 2 bases from V and 2 from J, leaving 15 bases between them. In DNA form, the CDR3 reads TGTGCCAGCAGCTTATATATCCAGGTTTTTCAAGAGACCCAGTACTTC. It translates to CASSLYIQVFQETQYF.

The rearrangement joins TRBV7-2 to TRBJ2-7; D unclear. Germline CDR1 and CDR2: SGHTA and FQGNSA. Trimming removed 0 bases at V and 3 bases at J, with 12 bases between. There are 15 residues in the CDR3. The CDR3 bases are TGTGCCAGCAGCTTAGCTCCGACTTCGGTCTACGAGCAGTACTTC. Protein: CASSLAPTSVYEQYF.

This rearrangement joins TRBV2 to TRBJ1-4; D is perhaps TRBD1 (6 bases). V lost 6 bases, J lost 0 bases, and 11 bases lay in between. The CDR3 runs 15 residues. From germline, CDR1 is SNHLY and CDR2 FYNNEI. CDR3 sequence reads: CASRYRVATNEKLFF. The CDR3 DNA sequence: TGTGCCAGCAGGTACAGGGTTGCAACTAATGAAAAACTGTTTTTT.

This clone appeared once. V is TRBV7-9 and J is TRBJ1-1, with TRBD1 matching over 8 bases. This CDR3 is 14 amino acids long. Germline V gene data show CDR1 as SEHNR and CDR2 as FQNEAQ (reference sequence). Unmatched junction bases numbered 7, after V lost 5 bases and J lost 5 bases. CDR3 region: CASSLTGGYTEAFF. As DNA, the CDR3 is TGTGCCAGCAGCCTCACAGGGGGGTATACTGAAGCTTTCTTT. Together with reference TRBV7-9 and TRBJ1-1, the CDR3 gives the full variable domain: DTGVSQNPRHKITKRGQNVTFRCDPISEHNRLYWYRQTLGQGPEFLTYFQNEAQLEKSRLLSDRFSAERPKGSFSTLEIQRTEQGDSAMYLCASSLTGGYTEAFFGQGTRLTVV.

This clone was recorded a few times. The rearrangement links TRBV5-1 to TRBJ2-1; 7 nucleotides align to TRBD2. Germline CDR1 and CDR2: SGHRS and YFSETQ. This CDR3 is built from 16 residues. Trimming took 0 bases from V and 1 from J; bases not matched to a gene: 4. The CDR3 nucleotides read TGCGCCAGCAGCTTGGGGGCGGGGGAGTCCTACAATGAGCAGTTCTTC. Translating gives CASSLGAGESYNEQFF.

The chain joins TRBV5-1 to TRBJ2-7, with D perhaps TRBD1 (6 bases). The CDR3 runs 14 residues. Germline loops: CDR1 SGHRS, CDR2 YFSETQ. V shed 4 bases and J shed 4 bases, with 15 bases lying between them. CDR3 region: CASSPPGHSYEQYF. In DNA form, the CDR3 reads TGCGCCAGCAGCCCCCCGGGACATAGTTACGAGCAGTACTTC.

This chain joins TRBV11-3 and TRBJ2-3; D gene ambiguous. V lost 1 base to trimming and J lost 2 bases, with 4 bases between them. This CDR3 comprises 13 residues. The germline CDR1 and CDR2 sequences are SGHNT and YENEEA. The CDR3 bases are TGTGCCAGCAGCTTAGCGGTCACAGATACGCAGTATTTT. Its protein product is CASSLAVTDTQYF.

The V call is TRBV7-2, the J call TRBJ2-7, with 7 positions matching TRBD2. Germline loops: CDR1 SGHTA, CDR2 FQGNSA. Trimming removed 5 bases from V and 4 bases from J; junction bases left unmatched: 11. The CDR3 is 15 amino acids. The chain's CDR3 is CASSGGAGVPYEQYF. CDR3 DNA: TGTGCCAGCAGCGGAGGGGCGGGAGTCCCTTACGAGCAGTACTTC.

The chain recombines TRBV4-2 with TRBJ1-5, with D unclear. Trimming left V 2 bases short and J 0 bases short, with 5 bases between. The germline CDR1 and CDR2 sequences are LGHNA and YNFKEQ. The length of the CDR3 is 14 residues. CDR3 loop: CASSQFNSNQPQHF. In nucleotides, the CDR3 is TGTGCCAGCAGCCAATTTAATAGCAATCAGCCCCAGCATTTT.

The gene calls are TRBV10-3 and TRBJ2-3; D ambiguous. This CDR3 is 12 amino acids long. V lost 0 bases and J lost 14, with 12 bases in between. CDR1 and CDR2 (germline): ENHRY, SYGVKD. CDR3 region: CAISESFSGRYF. The CDR3 nucleotides read TGTGCCATCAGTGAGTCATTCTCTGGCCGGTATTTT.

The CDR3 DNA follows: TGTGCCAGCCGGGACAGGAATGAAAAACTGTTTTTT. It encodes CASRDRNEKLFF. V is TRBV6-6 and J is TRBJ1-4, with 8 nucleotides matching TRBD1. The CDR3 covers 12 residues. The J segment lost 5 bases and the V segment lost 8 bases, leaving 1 base of the junction unmatched. Germline V gene sequence: CDR1 MNHNY, CDR2 SVGAGI (reference sequence).

This chain connects TRBV5-1 to TRBJ2-3; maybe TRBD1 (6 bases). This CDR3 region has 15 residues. Germline-derived CDR1 and CDR2 are SGHRS and YFSETQ. V dropped 2 bases and J dropped 1 base, with 11 bases sitting between them. CDR3 DNA sequence: TGCGCCAGCAGCTTCAGACAGGAACGCACAGATACGCAGTATTTT. Translation gives CASSFRQERTDTQYF.

V usage is TRBV7-2 and J usage is TRBJ2-3; D unclear. CDR1 and CDR2 from the germline V gene are SGHTA and FQGNSA. V was pared by 5 bases and J by 6 bases, with 9 bases between. The CDR3 is 12 residues long. CDR3 in DNA: TGTGCCAGCAGCCCATTGTTGGATACGCAGTATTTT. Protein: CASSPLLDTQYF.

This sequence joins TRBV13 and TRBJ2-1; D unresolved. The germline gives CDR1 PRHDT, CDR2 FYEKMQ (reference sequence). Deletions cut 3 bases from V and 5 bases from J, with 8 bases between. The CDR3 covers 13 residues. CDR3 residues: CASSFTIHNEQFF. CDR3 DNA sequence: TGTGCCAGCAGCTTCACTATTCACAATGAGCAGTTCTTC.

The chain combines TRBV13 with TRBJ1-1; weak D call: TRBD1 (5 bases). The germline CDR1 and CDR2 sequences are PRHDT and FYEKMQ (reference sequence). The V end lost 6 bases, the J end lost 0 bases, and 11 bases lay between the germline ends. There are 14 residues in the CDR3. The CDR3 nucleotides read TGTGCCAGCAGATCAGGGTACATGAACACTGAAGCTTTCTTT. It yields the protein CASRSGYMNTEAFF.

The chain recombines TRBV28 with TRBJ2-3; possible D gene TRBD2, 6 bases. This CDR3 comprises 14 residues. CDR1 and CDR2 from the germline V gene are MDHEN and SYDVKM. V was shortened by 5 bases and J by 0 bases, with 9 bases between the two germline ends. The CDR3 sequence is CASSPSGSTDTQYF. The CDR3 DNA follows: TGTGCCAGCAGTCCGAGCGGGAGCACAGATACGCAGTATTTT.

V gene TRBV19 combines with J gene TRBJ2-5; a possible D gene is TRBD2 (5 bases). The J call may not be correct, given that the DNA end is closer to TRBJ2-7. CDR1 and CDR2 (germline): LNHDA, SQIVND (reference sequence). The CDR3 has 15 residues. The CDR3 loop is CASSIGGEGSYEQYF. DNA of the CDR3: TGTGCCAGTAGTATAGGGGGAGAGGGCTCCTACGAGCAGTACTTC.

The CDR3 spells CAISGTQQETQYF. CDR3 bases: TGTGCCATCAGTGGAACCCAGCAAGAGACCCAGTACTTC. V usage is TRBV10-3 and J usage is TRBJ2-5, with unresolved D. The CDR3 is made up of 13 amino acids. Germline V gene sequence: CDR1 ENHRY, CDR2 SYGVKD. With 4 bases removed from V and 2 bases from J, the gap between germline ends came to 8 bases.